This TCR beta chain was identified in a study of Graves' ophthalmopathy and Graves' hyperthyroidism (dated by TCRdb to between 2018 and 2020). About the study as a whole: Hyperthyroidism was considered stable if no progression to ophthalmopathy occurred within 18 months of follow-up. Following sampling, methimazole starting at 30 mg daily was administered to hyperthyroidism patients, and high-dose intravenous methylprednisolone was administered to ophthalmopathy patients. In total, approximately 130 blood samples were TCR-sequenced: approximately 42 ophthalmopathy, some 75 hyperthyroidism and roughly 17 hyperthyroidism-to-ophthalmopathy patients. In roughly 6 hyperthyroidism patients, the T-cell repertoires found in thyroid tissue were compared with those found in blood. To explore V-J signatures distinguishing ophthalmopathy from hyperthyroidism, a discovery set of 100 patients (43 ophthalmopathy, 55 to 60 stable hyperthyroidism) was enrolled. An independent validation cohort comprised some 18 hyperthyroidism patients and roughly 15 patients who later progressed from hyperthyroidism to ophthalmopathy. TCR beta repertoire signatures were used to distinguish Graves' ophthalmopathy from Graves' hyperthyroidism and to predict progression to ophthalmopathy. Overall study outcomes, separate from this receptor: In validation, the model predicted ophthalmopathy progression with 70.59% sensitivity and approximately 72% specificity; some 13 predicted patients were CT-confirmed with GO in a median of approximately 6.5 months. Ophthalmopathy was separated from stable hyperthyroidism by the 13-signature model with around 89% sensitivity and around 81% specificity in cross-validation and with 80%/75% in the test set. Most expanded thyroid clonotypes with frequency above 0.001 were also detected in blood, suggesting blood repertoires may reflect the thyroid immune response. No statistical method was used to predetermine the sample size, and group allocation was not hidden from the investigators.

TCR beta CDR3 regions were amplified from RNA transcripts for repertoire sequencing. A first-round RT-PCR used HTBI primers with the Qiagen OneStep RT-PCR kit, followed by a second-round multiplex PCR, size selection and purification. Libraries were sequenced paired-end with 100 bp reads on an Illumina HiSeq2000. In the source study's methods: SOAPnuke was used for read processing, and reads with adapters, uncalled bases, a mean Phred below 15, or no exact constant-primer or identifier match were discarded. COPE v1.2.5 was used to merge the high-quality paired reads. Each unique nucleotide sequence was defined as a clonotype, and clonotypes were aligned to IMGT TRB V, D and J references with MiTCR v1.1. The analysis was limited to V-J combinations with a frequency above 0.0001, which together covered just over 98% of the repertoires. For each V-J combination, a TCR clonal expansion and chaos score was defined as F50 clonal expansion divided by the chaos observed in the TCRdist matrix. Welch's t-statistics and random forest were used to reduce features to approximately 13 V-J combinations, which were fed into a naive Bayes classifier. Thyroid-blood repertoire similarity was quantified with the Morisita-Horn index. TCRdb reran the public reads through fastp at Q25 and MiXCR, keeping productive beta chains. Identical CDR3 proteins give one entry, which carries the most common genes and DNA. In this record, the V and J calls reflect TCRdb's handling and not the investigators' own analysis. The sample data list around 590,000 distinct CDR3 sequences, and 35% to 45% of these were observed just once. The top ten clonotypes cover 4% to 5% of the sample.

Patients with hyperthyroidism were aged 18 to 65 years, had been newly diagnosed, and had a disease duration of less than 2 months. Anyone with other autoimmune diseases, uncontrolled infections, pregnancy or lactation was excluded from the study. Clinical symptoms, serum thyroxine, TRAb, thyroid ultrasound and orbital computed tomography formed the basis of the diagnosis. Trizol reagent was used to extract the total RNA, and its quality was then checked on an Agilent 2100 Bioanalyzer. Concerning this clonotype: Its specific antigen is unknown. The junction differs from germline at one of its ends, possibly a read error.

The germline V gene (reference sequence) provides CDR1 DFQATT and CDR2 SNEGSKA. The CDR3, from cysteine to phenylalanine, totals 13 residues. Left in the record is the CDR3 DNA by itself, 39 bases read in frame from the first base. The clonotype was recovered from an adult man with Graves' hyperthyroidism. The sequence links TRBV20-1 to TRBJ1-2; the D gene is unclear. Sequencing input: peripheral blood or thyroid tissue (not recorded which). The CDR3 corresponds to CSAKIGGNYGSTF. Read as DNA, the sequence is TGCAGTGCTAAGATTGGCGGAAACTATGGCTCCACCTTC.